Listed below are T cell receptor beta chains from one sample, sequenced in a study of blood T cell repertoires in COVID-19. The protocol was immunoSEQ multiplex PCR, while the TCRdb copy is restricted to in-frame clones and leaves out a portion. This sample has approximately 310,000 clones, with over 75% found just once. The specimen sequenced was peripheral blood. The receptor source for this set is a man in his fifties with active or convalescent COVID-19. CDR3s include the opening cysteine and the closing phenylalanine or tryptophan. The D gene is left open where the match is weak. Clone size is shown for a subset of rows, as once, few, many or a class of expanded clone.

abundance,d_gene,v_gene,j_gene,CDR3aa,CDR3nt
once,.,TRBV24-1,TRBJ2-5,CATRGQKETQYF,TGTGCCACCAGAGGACAGAAGGAGACCCAGTACTTC
.,.,TRBV5-1,TRBJ1-1,CASSLARGDTEAFF,TGCGCCAGCAGCTTGGCGCGGGGGGACACTGAAGCTTTCTTT
.,TRBD1,TRBV6-2/TRBV6-3,TRBJ2-7,CASSYLTGTGVHEQYF,TGTGCCAGCAGTTACTTAACCGGGACAGGGGTCCACGAGCAGTACTTC
.,.,TRBV10-3,TRBJ1-5,CAISDLGGGQPQHF,TGTGCCATCAGTGATTTAGGGGGTGGTCAGCCCCAGCATTTT
.,.,TRBV7-9,TRBJ1-4,CASSLGGGAATNEKLFF,TGTGCCAGCAGCTTAGGGGGAGGGGCTGCAACTAATGAAAAACTGTTTTTT
.,.,TRBV6-4,TRBJ1-6,CASIEGLTQGGKGSPLHF,TGTGCCAGCATTGAAGGGCTGACACAGGGAGGGAAAGGTTCACCCCTCCACTTT
.,.,TRBV7-3,TRBJ2-1,CASSFGGEQFF,TGTGCCAGCAGCTTTGGAGGTGAGCAGTTCTTC
.,TRBD2,TRBV5-8,TRBJ2-5,CASSLGVTAGGQETQYF,TGTGCCAGCAGCTTGGGCGTTACGGCGGGAGGGCAAGAGACCCAGTACTTC
.,.,TRBV7-3,TRBJ2-1,CASSSSSDHEQFF,TGTGCCAGCAGCTCCTCTAGCGATCATGAGCAGTTCTTC
.,TRBD1,TRBV7-2,TRBJ2-7,CASRRDSRQVEQYF,TGTGCCAGCAGAAGGGACAGCCGTCAAGTGGAGCAGTACTTC
.,TRBD1,TRBV2,TRBJ1-3,CASSERGTGGFGNTIYF,TGTGCCAGCAGTGAAAGGGGGACAGGGGGCTTCGGAAACACCATATATTTT
.,TRBD1,TRBV5-6,TRBJ2-2,CASSSTGTGDTGELFF,TGTGCCAGCAGCTCCACCGGGACAGGAGACACCGGGGAGCTGTTTTTT
once,TRBD1,TRBV18,TRBJ1-2,CASSEDRDIPIGYTF,TGTGCCAGCTCAGAGGACAGGGACATTCCAATTGGCTACACCTTC
.,.,TRBV12-3/TRBV12-4,TRBJ2-7,CASRVQGSYEQYF,TGTGCCAGCAGAGTCCAGGGCTCCTACGAGCAGTACTTC
.,.,TRBV9,TRBJ1-2,CASSVENYGYTF,TGTGCCAGCAGCGTCGAGAACTATGGCTACACCTTC
.,.,TRBV28,TRBJ1-6,CASSPQSGGRSPLHF,TGTGCCAGCAGTCCTCAGTCGGGGGGGAGGTCACCCCTCCACTTT